This T cell receptor beta chain stems from a study of EBV T-cell therapy then PD-1 blockade in nasopharyngeal carcinoma. The count of this clone is one. Its antigen is unidentified. The repertoire was sequenced with immunoSEQ multiplex PCR; TCRdb's copy has only in-frame clones and lacks some. Seen here are approximately 21,000 clones, over 70% observed once, and the top ten hold about 27%. The treatment denotes: AdE1-LMPpoly-expanded autologous EBV-specific T-cell therapy followed by anti-PD-1 nivolumab. Germline loops: CDR1 PRHDT, CDR2 FYEKMQ (reference sequence). The CDR3 is 15 residues long. V lost 2 bases, J lost 8 bases, and 6 bases stayed unmatched.

Sequenced material: CD8+ T cells from blood, taken at approximately day 61 from a patient whose treatment included autologous EBV-specific T cells and nivolumab. The sequence came from a man between 40 and 49 years old with nasopharyngeal carcinoma. The genes are TRBV13 and TRBJ2-1; 10 bases align to TRBD2. CDR3 DNA sequence: TGTGCCAGCAGCTTAAGGAGCGGGGGGGCCGATGAGCAGTTCTTC. This codes for CASSLRSGGADEQFF.